The present entry profiles one T cell receptor (beta chain) with its context. It has no known antigen specificity. No quality values exist for individual bases; no much larger clone is one base distant. CDR1 MNHEY and CDR2 SVGEGT are derived from the germline V gene. Inclusive of the bounding cysteine and phenylalanine, the CDR3 is 18 residues long. The DNA shown is the 54-base CDR3, in frame from base 1. V sheds 2 bases and J sheds 0 bases, leaving 17 bases between their ends. This sample is drawn from a study of blood T cell repertoires in COVID-19 (dated by TCRdb to about 2020). At the level of the whole study: The collaborator samples originated in the United States, Italy and Spain and spanned the acute and convalescent phases of COVID-19. The material from the prospective study consisted of cDNA or gDNA derived from T cells, B-cell-depleted T cells, or PBMCs. Deeply sampled blood TCRbeta repertoires from subjects exposed to, actively infected with, or recovered from COVID-19 were included in the dataset. The repertoires were made available in a free public database intended to serve as a resource for research on the immune response to SARS-CoV-2. Samples came from the ongoing ImmuneRACE study (first 160 participants) plus 1,254 subjects from 6 global collaborators. Nearly every sample came with metadata listing a de-identified subject ID, COVID-19 status, age in years and sex. Where available, HLA class I and class II types were obtained from metadata supplied by the sample provider rather than from assay-based typing. The study at large found these results: The amount of clinical and demographic metadata varied by source and participant and was provided uncurated.

In Seattle, one collaborating source enrolled patients while the infection was active and tracked those patients longitudinally over the course of disease. The collaborating institutions used their own protocols to collect whole blood in K2EDTA tubes. For TCRbeta analysis, collaborator samples were shipped as frozen whole blood, as isolated PBMCs, or as DNA extracted from either sample type. The immunoSEQ Assay, a bias-controlled multiplex PCR, was used to amplify TCRbeta CDR3 regions from genomic DNA. Processing in the source paper ran as follows. The number of nucleated cells in each sample was estimated by amplification of reference gene primers within the assay. Sequence reads were collapsed and filtered to measure the absolute abundance of every unique TCRbeta CDR3 rearrangement. For each sample, productive Simpson clonality was calculated as the square root of Simpson's diversity index over productive rearrangements. TCRdb obtained this table from immuneACCESS and retained in-frame rearrangements with V and J assigned. These tables miss some clones; where compared with another copy, unresolved V genes account for less than half of the shortfall, and the remainder is unexplained. D and trimming come from the DNA, and the V and J calls and clone size come from that table. The sample data list over 150,000 clones, and more than 75% of these were observed just once. The ten largest make up roughly 5% of the sample.

The chain is made from TRBV6-2 or TRBV6-3 and TRBJ2-4; a tentative D call is TRBD2 (5 bases match). This sequence originates from a man aged 18 to 30 with COVID-19, enrolled during active disease. The specimen sequenced was peripheral blood. The bases read TGTGCCAGCAGTTACCGTGCGGAGGACCAAAGAGCCAAAAACATTCAGTACTTC. Translated, this is CASSYRAEDQRAKNIQYF.